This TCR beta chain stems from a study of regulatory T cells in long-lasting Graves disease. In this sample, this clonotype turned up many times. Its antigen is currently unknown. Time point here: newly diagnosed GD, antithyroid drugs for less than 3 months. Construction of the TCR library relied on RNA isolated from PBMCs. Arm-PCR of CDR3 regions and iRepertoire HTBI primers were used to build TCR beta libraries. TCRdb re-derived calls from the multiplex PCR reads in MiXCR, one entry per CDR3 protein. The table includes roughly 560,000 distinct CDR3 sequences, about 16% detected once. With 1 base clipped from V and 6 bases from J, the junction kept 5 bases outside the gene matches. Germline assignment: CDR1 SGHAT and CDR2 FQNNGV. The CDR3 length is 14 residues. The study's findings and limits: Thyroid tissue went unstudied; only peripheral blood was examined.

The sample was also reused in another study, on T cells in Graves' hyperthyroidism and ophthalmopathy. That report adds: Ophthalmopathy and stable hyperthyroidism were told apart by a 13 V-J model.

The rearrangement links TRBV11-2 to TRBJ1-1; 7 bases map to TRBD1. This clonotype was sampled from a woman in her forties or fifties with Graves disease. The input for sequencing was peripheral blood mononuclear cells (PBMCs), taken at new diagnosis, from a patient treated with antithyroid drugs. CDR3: CASSLVRGAAEAFF. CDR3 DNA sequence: TGTGCCAGCAGCTTAGTCAGGGGGGCCGCTGAAGCTTTCTTT.